Reported below is one T cell receptor (beta chain). This record belongs to a study of T cell changes during pregnancy in multiple sclerosis. This CDR3 comprises 17 residues. Germline-derived CDR1 and CDR2 are SGHRS and YFSETQ. The V gene end was trimmed by 0 bases and the J gene end by 0 bases; junction bases not matched to a gene: 4. Profiling relied on immunoSEQ multiplex PCR, and the TCRdb table lists in-frame clones only, not all of them. The sample includes around 95,000 clones, approximately 95% seen only once; the top ten take over 1.5%. The chain has TRBV5-1 and TRBJ2-1, with 9 positions matching TRBD2. The sequence was obtained from a female donor in good health, enrolled as a control in a pregnancy study. Sequenced here: peripheral blood, sampled after pregnancy. The CDR3 region is CASSLETSGISYNEQFF. The CDR3 DNA reads as TGCGCCAGCAGCTTGGAGACTAGCGGCATCTCCTACAATGAGCAGTTCTTC. Full variable domain (remainder filled in from reference TRBV5-1 and TRBJ2-1): KAGVTQTPRYLIKTRGQQVTLSCSPISGHRSVSWYQQTPGQGLQFLFEYFSETQRNKGNFPGRFSGRQFSNSRSEMNVSTLELGDSALYLCASSLETSGISYNEQFFGPGTRLTVL.